A selection of T cell receptor beta chains follows, all from one sample in a study of cytomegalovirus exposure and HLA in healthy donors. Measured with immunoSEQ multiplex PCR; TCRdb has only the in-frame clones, and not every one. This table holds a few hundred thousand clones, 83% found once. Source material: PBMCs. Source of these receptors: a girl between 5 and 17 years old in good health and CMV-seronegative. Each CDR3 is given with its conserved first and last residue. The D gene is left open where the match is weak. For some rows the clone size is stated as once, few or many, or as a class when expanded; others skip it.

d_call	clone_size	v_call	j_call	cdr3_nt	cdr3_aa
NA	NA	TRBV7-9	TRBJ2-3	TGTGCCAGCAGCTTAGCGGGGAGTGGTGCAGATACGCAGTATTTT	CASSLAGSGADTQYF
TRBD2	NA	TRBV7-7	TRBJ2-2	TGTGCTAGCAGCCCGCGTGCGGCGGGAGTACCCACCGGGGAGCTGTTTTTT	CASSPRAAGVPTGELFF
TRBD1	NA	TRBV4-1	TRBJ1-1	TGCGCCAGCAGCCACTTGACAGGGTATAACACTGAAGCTTTCTTT	CASSHLTGYNTEAFF
TRBD1	few	TRBV7-9	TRBJ1-3	TGTGCCAGCAGCAGGCAAACCGGGACAGTGGGAAACACCATATATTTT	CASSRQTGTVGNTIYF
TRBD2	NA	TRBV19	TRBJ2-7	TGTGCCAGCAAGACTAGCGGGAGTGGGTCCTACGAGCAGTACTTC	CASKTSGSGSYEQYF
TRBD2	NA	TRBV10-3	TRBJ2-7	TGTGCCATCAGTGCGGGGGGTACCAGCGAGCAGTACTTC	CAISAGGTSEQYF
NA	NA	TRBV6-5	TRBJ2-1	TGTGCCAGCAGCAGAGCGGGACAGGTAACTAATGAGCAGTTCTTC	CASSRAGQVTNEQFF
NA	few	TRBV12-5	TRBJ2-1	TGTGCTAGTGGGATGGACAGCAATGAGCAGTTCTTC	CASGMDSNEQFF
TRBD1	NA	TRBV27	TRBJ1-3	TGTGCCAGCAGTCCGACAGGGGCGCGCCTAAGCTCTGGAAACACCATATATTTT	CASSPTGARLSSGNTIYF
TRBD1	NA	TRBV18	TRBJ2-5	TGTGCCAGCTTCCCGGGACAGGACTATCTCCAAGAGACCCAGTACTTC	CASFPGQDYLQETQYF
NA	NA	TRBV6-5	TRBJ1-2	TGTGCCAGCAGTTACCCCCTAGGGGGGGGCGCATATGGCTACACCTTC	CASSYPLGGGAYGYTF